The 20 T cell receptor beta chains below come from one sample, sequenced in a study of shared clonotypes between healthy human individuals. The method was immunoSEQ multiplex PCR; TCRdb's version includes in-frame clones alone and lacks a portion of them. The table has around 2,100,000 clones, roughly 94% seen once. In the naive CD8 group, cells lacked CD45RO and were positively selected for CCR7, so terminally differentiated effector memory CD45RA+ cells were left out. Input material: naive CD8+ T cells sorted from blood. The receptors derive from a young man in good health.

This clone was seen just once. This chain connects TRBV6-5 to TRBJ2-2; possibly TRBD1 or TRBD2 for D (6 bases each). This CDR3 spans 16 amino acids. The V end was cut by 4 bases, the J end by 6 bases, with 18 bases between. CDR1 is MNHEY and CDR2 is SVGAGI in the germline V gene. In nucleotides, the CDR3 is TGTGCCAGCAGTTCCCAACAGGGAGGAGGACCCGGGGAGCTGTTTTTT. Its protein product is CASSSQQGGGPGELFF.

The V call is TRBV2, the J call TRBJ2-3; 9 nucleotides align to TRBD1. Germline-derived CDR1 and CDR2 are SNHLY and FYNNEI. The CDR3 sequence is 14 residues long. V lost 6 bases to trimming and J lost 5 bases; unmatched junction nucleotides: 6. CDR3 region: CASSRTGALDTQYF. In nucleotides, the CDR3 is TGTGCCAGCAGCCGGACAGGGGCCCTAGATACGCAGTATTTT.

The V and J genes are TRBV7-9 and TRBJ1-5, with D uncertain. This CDR3 has 11 residues. Germline V lookup: CDR1 SEHNR, CDR2 FQNEAQ (reference sequence). CDR3 sequence: CASGGNQPQHF. CDR3 nucleotide sequence: TGTGCTTCCGGTGGAAATCAGCCCCAGCATTTT.

This clone is a singleton in its sample. The chain's CDR3 is CASTQGGGHEEQYF. The CDR3 region has the DNA TGCGCCAGCACCCAGGGAGGGGGTCACGAAGAGCAGTACTTC. The chain links TRBV5-1 to TRBJ2-7; D is possibly TRBD2 (7 bases). CDR1 and CDR2 from the germline V gene are SGHRS and YFSETQ. This CDR3 comprises 14 residues. V was pared by 6 bases and J by 7 bases, with 20 bases between. Looking up the rest from reference TRBV5-1 and TRBJ2-7 gives the full variable domain: KAGVTQTPRYLIKTRGQQVTLSCSPISGHRSVSWYQQTPGQGLQFLFEYFSETQRNKGNFPGRFSGRQFSNSRSEMNVSTLELGDSALYLCASTQGGGHEEQYFGPGTRLTVT.

The rearrangement joins TRBV27 to TRBJ1-1; D might be TRBD1 (5 bases). Trimming cost V 2 bases and J 0 bases, with 13 bases left between them. Germline CDR1 is MNHEY and CDR2 is SMNVEV (reference sequence). This CDR3 spans 16 amino acids. In nucleotides, the CDR3 is TGTGCCAGCAGTTTAATGGGGGGGTGGATGAACACTGAAGCTTTCTTT. Translating it yields CASSLMGGWMNTEAFF.

The rearrangement links TRBV5-4 to TRBJ2-7; 9 bases match TRBD2. The V and J ends lost 0 bases and 3 bases, in that order; junction bases with no gene match: 7. Germline loops: CDR1 SGHNT, CDR2 YYREEE (reference sequence). The CDR3 spans 16 residues. This CDR3 reads CASSLDLAGAFYEQYF. CDR3 nucleotides: TGTGCCAGCAGCTTGGATTTAGCGGGGGCTTTCTACGAGCAGTACTTC.

The chain has TRBV9 and TRBJ2-7; possibly TRBD2 for D (7 bases). The V gene lost 4 bases and the J gene lost 6 bases, with 23 bases spanning the gap. CDR3 length: 16 amino acids. Germline-derived CDR1 and CDR2 are SGDLS and YYNGEE. The CDR3 DNA is TGTGCCAGCAGCCCCGGGGGGATAACAGGGACTGTCGAGCAGTACTTC. Its protein is CASSPGGITGTVEQYF.

The chain couples TRBV6-6 to TRBJ2-5; 7 bases match TRBD2. J gave up 4 bases and V 4 bases, and 9 bases lay outside the gene matches. Looked up from germline, CDR1 is MNHNY and CDR2 is SVGAGI (reference sequence). This CDR3 has 15 amino acids. The CDR3 sequence is CASSSIRDYPETQYF. The CDR3 coding sequence is TGTGCCAGCAGTTCCATCCGGGACTACCCAGAGACCCAGTACTTC.

This chain uses TRBV21-1 with TRBJ1-5. TRBV21-1 is flagged as a pseudogene. This CDR3 is 17 amino acids long. The CDR3 protein is CASIHFVRDRLNQPQHF. CDR3 DNA: TGTGCCAGCATCCACTTCGTCCGGGACCGACTTAATCAGCCCCAGCATTTT.

The rearrangement joins TRBV18 to TRBJ2-2; 7 nucleotides align to TRBD2. The germline V gene has CDR1 KGHSH and CDR2 LQKENI. The CDR3 has 16 residues. Trimming removed 3 bases from V and 4 bases from J; junction bases left unmatched: 8. The CDR3 nucleotides read TGTGCCAGCTCACCTCGGCGGGAGAAGGGCACCGGGGAGCTGTTTTTT. Protein: CASSPRREKGTGELFF.

The chain employs TRBV5-3 and TRBJ2-7; tentative D call: TRBD1 (6 bases). TRBV5-3 is treated as an ORF (open reading frame) with a function not yet certain. CDR3 size: 14 residues. V lost 3 bases to trimming and J lost 2 bases, with 12 bases between them. CDR3 region: CARSSDRPTYEQYF. The CDR3 coding sequence is TGTGCCAGAAGCTCCGACAGGCCGACCTACGAGCAGTACTTC.

The rearrangement links TRBV6-5 to TRBJ1-4; D unresolved. This CDR3 spans 12 amino acids. The germline V gene has CDR1 MNHEY and CDR2 SVGAGI. Trimming stripped 0 bases from V and 12 bases from J, with 8 bases between. The CDR3 bases are TGTGCCAGCAGTTACTCTGAGGGAGAACTGTTTTTT. Its translation: CASSYSEGELFF.

The chain uses TRBV2 and TRBJ1-1; D might be TRBD1 (5 bases). V dropped 3 bases and J dropped 4 bases, with 18 bases sitting between them. Germline V gene data show CDR1 as SNHLY and CDR2 as FYNNEI. This CDR3 has 16 amino acids. The CDR3 reads CASSDNSNKGATEAFF. For the CDR3, the DNA is TGTGCCAGCAGTGACAACAGCAATAAAGGGGCCACTGAAGCTTTCTTT.

This clone was counted a single time. This chain uses TRBV27 with TRBJ2-7, with D unresolved. V lost 0 bases and J 7 bases, leaving 10 bases between the germline ends. The CDR3 contains 13 residues. Germline V gene lookup returns CDR1 MNHEY and CDR2 SMNVEV (reference sequence). The CDR3 sequence: CASSLSAGWEQYF. In DNA, the CDR3 is TGTGCCAGCAGTTTATCGGCAGGTTGGGAGCAGTACTTC.

This clone was observed a few times. The chain couples TRBV5-6 to TRBJ1-1, with D perhaps TRBD1 (5 bases). The CDR3 has 17 amino acids. The V gene's germline CDR1 is SGHDT and CDR2 YYEEEE. Between the trimmed V and J ends, which lost 3 bases and 2 bases, there was a span of 20 bases. Here the CDR3 reads CASSSTPGWGINTEAFF. The CDR3 region has the DNA TGTGCCAGCAGCTCCACACCCGGGTGGGGGATCAACACTGAAGCTTTCTTT.

V gene TRBV29-1 combines with J gene TRBJ2-7; 11 bases align to TRBD1. Germline V gene lookup returns CDR1 SQVTM and CDR2 ANQGSEA. This CDR3 has 16 amino acids. With 3 bases clipped from V and 1 base from J, the junction kept 8 bases outside the gene matches. CDR3 nucleotides: TGCAGCGTTGAGTTTTCCGGGACAGGGGGTTCCTACGAGCAGTACTTC. Amino acid sequence: CSVEFSGTGGSYEQYF.

The chain links TRBV4-1 to TRBJ1-4, with D perhaps TRBD1 (6 bases). The V and J ends lost 1 base and 7 bases respectively, with 19 bases between them. This CDR3 spans 17 amino acids. Germline V gives CDR1 MGHRA, CDR2 YSYEKL. The CDR3 region has the DNA TGCGCCAGCAGCCAAGGGACAGAGGGGGTTGAGAGTGAAAAACTGTTTTTT. Protein product: CASSQGTEGVESEKLFF.

Comments on this clone: Different DNA sequences within this sample yield the same CDR3. V gene TRBV5-6 combines with J gene TRBJ2-1; D possibly corresponds to TRBD1 (6 bases). CDR1 SGHDT and CDR2 YYEEEE come from the germline V gene. Trimming left V 0 bases short and J 8 bases short, with 9 bases between. This CDR3 is 13 amino acids long. The DNA of the CDR3 is TGTGCCAGCAGCTTGGGGGGGCTGGATGAGCAGTTCTTC. Translation gives CASSLGGLDEQFF.

The chain is built from TRBV5-1 and TRBJ1-1; 7 bases are a match to TRBD1. V was pared by 5 bases and J by 1 base, with 5 bases of the junction left unmatched. Germline V gene data show CDR1 as SGHRS and CDR2 as YFSETQ. This CDR3 has 14 amino acids. Here the CDR3 reads CASRQGLSNTEAFF. In nucleotides, the CDR3 is TGCGCCAGCAGACAGGGGCTTTCGAACACTGAAGCTTTCTTT.

This rearrangement joins TRBV7-9 to TRBJ2-7; possibly TRBD1 for D (6 bases). Germline CDR1 SEHNR, CDR2 FQNEAQ (reference sequence). The CDR3 runs 14 residues. The ends were cut back, 4 bases at V and 4 bases at J, with 14 bases in the middle. CDR3 loop: CASSSGQWVYEQYF. The CDR3 DNA reads as TGTGCCAGCAGCTCGGGACAATGGGTATACGAGCAGTACTTC.